A selection of T cell receptor beta chains follows, all from one sample in a study of control samples from healthy donors and cancer patients. This table comes from immunoSEQ multiplex PCR, and its TCRdb copy is limited to in-frame clones, with some not included. The sample has roughly 92,000 clones; around nine tenths are singletons. Sequencing input: blood. These receptors were obtained from an older woman in good health. Both conserved end residues are part of each CDR3. A D gene is named only where the DNA matches it firmly. Rows may omit the clone size; those that give it use once, few, many or a size class.

v_gene,j_gene,abundance,d_gene,CDR3nt,CDR3aa
TRBV19,TRBJ2-5,-,TRBD1,TGTGCCAGTAGTACCGGACAGGGCCCCCCTGCCCAGTACTTC,CASSTGQGPPAQYF
TRBV6-2/TRBV6-3,TRBJ2-1,-,TRBD2,TGTGCCAGCAGTGGAAGACTAGCGGGTACCTACAATGAGCAGTTCTTC,CASSGRLAGTYNEQFF
TRBV25-1,TRBJ1-1,few,TRBD1,TGTGCCAGCAGACAGGGGACGAACACTGAAGCTTTCTTT,CASRQGTNTEAFF
TRBV20-1,TRBJ2-1,-,-,TGCAGTGCTAGTACGGGGACTCCTCCATACGGGGAGCAGTTCTTC,CSASTGTPPYGEQFF
TRBV3-1/TRBV3-2,TRBJ1-5,-,-,TGTGCCAGCAGCCAAGGACGGGCGAATCAGCCCCAGCATTTT,CASSQGRANQPQHF
TRBV5-1,TRBJ1-2,-,-,TGCGCCAGCAGCTTGGGTGGGGGAGTCTATGGCTACACCTTC,CASSLGGGVYGYTF
TRBV6-2/TRBV6-3,TRBJ2-7,few,TRBD2,TGTGCCAGCAGTTACTCGATTCAGCGGGAGGACCACGAGCAGTACTTC,CASSYSIQREDHEQYF
TRBV7-8,TRBJ1-1,-,-,TGTGCCAGCAGCTTCGGGGGCAGTTACACTGAAGCTTTCTTT,CASSFGGSYTEAFF
TRBV6-5,TRBJ2-3,-,-,TGTGCCAGCAGTTACCCCGCGGCAGATACGCAGTATTTT,CASSYPAADTQYF
TRBV19,TRBJ1-5,-,TRBD1,TGTGCCAGTAGGGGGACAGTGAATCAGCCCCAGCATTTT,CASRGTVNQPQHF
TRBV7-9,TRBJ1-4,-,TRBD1,TGTGCCAGCAGCCCCGGGACAGTCAGTGAAAAACTGTTTTTT,CASSPGTVSEKLFF
TRBV12-3/TRBV12-4,TRBJ1-2,-,-,TGTGCCAGCAGTGGGGCCTATGGCTACACCTTC,CASSGAYGYTF
TRBV5-5,TRBJ2-3,-,-,TGTGCCAGCAGCTTAGTCACGGATACGCAGTATTTT,CASSLVTDTQYF
TRBV18,TRBJ2-7,-,TRBD1,TGTGCCAGCTCATCCGGGACAGGGAGGTCGTTGCAGTACTTC,CASSSGTGRSLQYF
TRBV7-3,TRBJ1-4,-,-,TGTGCCAGCAGCTTAACGGGGTCGGCTAATGAAAAACTGTTTTTT,CASSLTGSANEKLFF
TRBV5-1,TRBJ2-7,-,-,TGCGCCAGCAGCTTTGCCAGGGGAAGCTACGAGCAGTACTTC,CASSFARGSYEQYF
TRBV4-1,TRBJ1-6,-,-,TGCGCCAGCAGGCAAGTGGCAGGGAATTATAATTCACCCCTCCACTTT,CASRQVAGNYNSPLHF
TRBV9,TRBJ2-5,once,-,TGTGCCAGCAGCGTAGCTCACCAAGAGACCCAGTACTTC,CASSVAHQETQYF
TRBV12-3/TRBV12-4,TRBJ1-6,-,-,TGTGCCAGCAGTTCGGGCAGCCAGGCGCTCCACTTT,CASSSGSQALHF
TRBV5-1,TRBJ2-1,-,TRBD1,TGCGCCAGCAGAGGGACAGGGCAAAACAATGAGCAGTTCTTC,CASRGTGQNNEQFF
TRBV2,TRBJ2-5,few,-,TGTGCCGGGCAAAAGCGGGACCAAGAGACCCAGTACTTC,CAGQKRDQETQYF
TRBV28,TRBJ2-3,few,TRBD2,TGTGCCAGCAAGGCTAGCGGGAGCACAGATACGCAGTATTTT,CASKASGSTDTQYF
TRBV5-1,TRBJ1-2,-,-,TGCGCCAGCAGGAAGGACAGTAACTATGGCTACACCTTC,CASRKDSNYGYTF
TRBV19,TRBJ1-2,once,TRBD1,TGTGCCAGTAGCGACAGGGGGAGAATCTATGGCTACACCTTC,CASSDRGRIYGYTF
TRBV7-6,TRBJ2-1,-,TRBD2,TGTGCCAGCAGCCCCCGGGGGAGGGTTACCTACAATGAGCAGTTCTTC,CASSPRGRVTYNEQFF